This TCR beta chain was retrieved from a study of blood T cell repertoires in COVID-19. As for the study in general: Sites across the United States, Italy and Spain contributed samples from acute and convalescent COVID-19.

The V end lost 3 bases, the J end lost 8 bases, and 19 bases lay between the germline ends. Germline CDR1 and CDR2: LGHNA and YSLEER. CDR3 length: 16 residues. Clones were read by immunoSEQ multiplex PCR, and TCRdb kept only the in-frame ones, dropping some. Of roughly 150,000 clones in the sample, 84% are singletons; the top ten hold approximately 11%. The origin of this receptor is a man in his 70s with active or convalescent COVID-19. V usage is TRBV4-3 and J usage is TRBJ1-4; TRBD1 might be the D (6 bases). Specimen: peripheral blood. The CDR3 bases are TGCGCCAGCAGCCAGGGGGGCGGGGGCCGGGGCGAAAAACTGTTTTTT. Translation gives CASSQGGGGRGEKLFF.